This TCR beta chain was sequenced for a study of blood T cell repertoires in COVID-19. Study details: Collection of acute and convalescent COVID-19 samples took place in the United States, Italy and Spain. PBMCs, B-cell-depleted T cells, or T cells provided the cDNA or gDNA that made up the material.

V lost 1 base to trimming and J lost 2 bases; unmatched junction nucleotides: 4. This CDR3 is built from 17 residues. CDR1 LGHDT and CDR2 YNNKEL come from the germline V gene (reference sequence). As handled by the study authors: Researchers report that nucleated cell counts were estimated from reference gene primer amplification. The assay was immunoSEQ multiplex PCR, and TCRdb's table has in-frame clones only and misses some. That table is the source of V, J and clone size, and D and trimming were worked out from the DNA. Among around 91,000 clones listed, 75% to 90% were seen once. This sequence joins TRBV3-1 (or the pseudogene TRBV3-2) and TRBJ2-3; 12 bases fit TRBD2. The TCR sequence derives from a man older than 75 with acute or convalescent COVID-19. Sequencing was done on a sample of peripheral blood. CDR3 nucleotides: TGTGCCAGCAGCCAAGGACTAGCGGGAGCCTACACAGATACGCAGTATTTT. It yields the protein CASSQGLAGAYTDTQYF.